The sequence of this T cell receptor beta chain was determined in a study of OX40 agonist ivuxolimab in advanced cancers. TCRdb's table, derived via immunoSEQ multiplex PCR, lists solely in-frame clones and lacks some. The sample contains about 77,000 clones, 81% of which appear only once. The germline gives CDR1 MGHRA, CDR2 YSYEKL. V was clipped by 4 bases and J by 5 bases, with 17 bases between them. The CDR3 spans 15 residues. The starting material was CD4+ or CD8+ T cells sorted from blood, obtained in a trial of the OX40 agonist ivuxolimab. This chain uses TRBV4-1 with TRBJ2-5, with D maybe TRBD2 (5 bases). This receptor was taken from an adult with an advanced solid tumor such as melanoma, head and neck, liver or kidney cancer. Here the CDR3 DNA reads TGCGCCAGCAGCCCTGAAGCGGATCCTCGGGAGACCCAGTACTTC. It codes for CASSPEADPRETQYF.